Each of the 31 T cell receptor beta chains below was sequenced from the same sample in a study of post-analysis software for immune sequencing data. Prepared TCR beta cDNA libraries contained unique molecular identifiers. TCRdb analysed the PCR reads with MiXCR anew, one entry per CDR3 protein. The top ten hold approximately 11% of the sample, which has almost 700,000 distinct CDR3 sequences, 59% seen once. Study-level results: Patients showed TRBV5-6, TRBV5-1 and TRBV20-1 among four to six TRBV segments more frequent than in controls.

Antigens of these TCRs are unknown. The sequenced sample was blood. The receptor source for this set is a girl under 10 years old with multiple sclerosis.

V gene TRBV6-2 or TRBV6-3 combines with J gene TRBJ2-7, with D tentatively TRBD2 (5 bases). Trimming shortened V by 0 bases and J by 0 bases, and 12 bases separated the two germline ends. In germline, CDR1 is MNHEY, CDR2 SVGEGT. CDR3 size: 16 residues. The CDR3: CASSYSRLTSSYEQYF. CDR3 coding DNA: TGTGCCAGCAGTTACTCGAGATTAACTAGCTCCTACGAGCAGTACTTC.

The gene calls are TRBV13 and TRBJ2-5, with unresolved D. The germline V gene encodes CDR1 PRHDT and CDR2 FYEKMQ (reference sequence). This CDR3 is built from 13 residues. Trimming cost V 2 bases and J 2 bases, with 6 bases left between them. The CDR3 loop reads CASSLRPQETQYF. In nucleotides, the CDR3 is TGTGCCAGCAGCTTAAGGCCTCAAGAGACCCAGTACTTC.

To note about this clonotype: An end of the junction differs from the germline gene, which may be a read error. The chain uses TRBV11-2 and TRBJ2-4; TRBD1 matches at 8 bases. The CDR3 sequence is 13 residues long. Germline-derived CDR1 and CDR2 are SGHAT and FQNNGV. The CDR3 coding sequence is TGTGCCTGCAGCCCGGACAGGGCGAACATTCAGTACTTC. This sequence encodes CACSPDRANIQYF.

This clonotype came up once. The genes are TRBV5-1 and TRBJ2-5; D is perhaps TRBD1 (6 bases). V dropped 0 bases and J dropped 1 base, with 10 bases sitting between them. CDR1 SGHRS and CDR2 YFSETQ come from the germline V gene. This CDR3 comprises 15 residues. The CDR3 DNA reads TGCGCCAGCAGCTTGGATACAGGGCGCCAAGAGACCCAGTACTTC. Translating it yields CASSLDTGRQETQYF.

The J gene is TRBJ1-1, the V gene TRBV13; no reliable D call. The V gene's germline CDR1 is PRHDT and CDR2 FYEKMQ (reference sequence). This CDR3 comprises 11 residues. Deletions cut 1 base from V and 7 bases from J, with 4 bases between. The CDR3 DNA is TGTGCCAGCAGCTTAGCGGTTGAAGCTTTCTTT. It is translated as CASSLAVEAFF.

This sequence joins TRBV12-3 or TRBV12-4 and TRBJ2-5; 16 positions match TRBD2. The DNA end lines up better with TRBJ2-7; the J call may be wrong. The CDR3 is 17 residues long. CDR3 coding DNA: TGTGCCAACAGCCCCGGGACTAGCGGGAGGGGGGCCTACGAGCAGTACTTC. This codes for CANSPGTSGRGAYEQYF.

V and J are TRBV3-1 and TRBJ2-1; 7 bases fit TRBD2. Germline-derived CDR1 and CDR2 are LGHDT and YNNKEL (reference sequence). The CDR3 runs to 15 residues. V lost 2 bases, J lost 5 bases, and 6 bases stayed unmatched. CDR3 sequence: CASSQLTSADNEQFF. The DNA for the CDR3 is TGTGCCAGCAGCCAACTCACTAGCGCCGACAATGAGCAGTTCTTC.

The chain combines TRBV18 with TRBJ1-2; possible D gene TRBD1, 5 bases. The CDR3 covers 14 residues. Trimming left V 3 bases short and J 3 bases short, with 11 bases between. The germline V gene encodes CDR1 KGHSH and CDR2 LQKENI. The CDR3 region has the DNA TGTGCCAGCTCACCCAGGGAAGTCGACTATGGCTACACCTTC. It translates to CASSPREVDYGYTF.

J is TRBJ1-2 and V is TRBV12-3 or TRBV12-4, with TRBD1 as a possible D gene (5 bases). Trimming took 5 bases from V and 9 from J, leaving 22 bases between them. The CDR3 sequence is 15 residues long. CDR3 coding DNA: TGTGCCAGCAGTCCCCCGGCAGGGCGCTTCCCAAGCTACACCTTC. This gives the protein CASSPPAGRFPSYTF.

The chain links TRBV12-3 or TRBV12-4 to TRBJ2-4; D is uncertain. The CDR3 contains 15 residues. V was pared by 3 bases and J by 4 bases, with 13 bases between. DNA of the CDR3: TGTGCCAGCAGTTTGGCTTGGACCCTGAAAAACATTCAGTACTTC. Translation gives CASSLAWTLKNIQYF.

The rearrangement links TRBV20-1 to TRBJ2-7; 8 bases line up with TRBD2. Looked up from germline, CDR1 is DFQATT and CDR2 is SNEGSKA (reference sequence). V trimming: 0 bases; J trimming: 0 bases; junction bases outside the gene matches: 10. CDR3 size: 17 residues. CDR3 nucleotide sequence: TGCAGTGCTAGAGAAAGCCTAGCGGGCCTTAGCTCCTACGAGCAGTACTTC. Translated: CSARESLAGLSSYEQYF.

V gene TRBV20-1 combines with J gene TRBJ1-2; D perhaps matches TRBD1 (5 bases). The ends were cut back, 2 bases at V and 7 bases at J, with 11 bases in the middle. This CDR3 region has 12 residues. Germline CDR1 and CDR2: DFQATT and SNEGSKA (reference sequence). The CDR3 nucleotides are TGCAGTGCTAGACAGGGCTATTCTGGCTACACCTTC. Its protein is CSARQGYSGYTF.

The chain combines TRBV11-2 with TRBJ2-1; TRBD1 or TRBD2 may be the D gene (5 bases each). Germline V gene data show CDR1 as SGHAT and CDR2 as FQNNGV. Trimming removed 6 bases from V and 5 bases from J, with 20 bases in between. The CDR3 sequence is 16 residues long. The CDR3 is CASRSLLGRTNNEQFF. In DNA, the CDR3 is TGTGCCAGCAGGTCGCTCCTGGGACGGACGAACAATGAGCAGTTCTTC.

A word on this clonotype: Its ends do not fully match the called genes, so a read error is possible. The V call is TRBV7-7, the J call TRBJ2-1; D might be TRBD2 (5 bases). Per germline, CDR1 SSHAT and CDR2 FNYEAQ (reference sequence). The CDR3 loop spans 13 amino acids. The DNA for the CDR3 is TGTGCTAGCAGCTTAGCGCCCTACAATGAGCAGTTCTTC. Its translation: CASSLAPYNEQFF.

At least ten counts were recorded for this clonotype. CDR3 DNA: TGCAGCGCTGATCCCCGGGGCTCCTACAATGAGCAGTTCTTC. Residues: CSADPRGSYNEQFF. The chain carries TRBV29-1 and TRBJ2-1, with a weak D call TRBD2 (5 bases). Germline V gene lookup returns CDR1 SQVTM and CDR2 ANQGSEA. The CDR3 extends over 14 amino acids. The germline V and J ends were trimmed by 7 bases and 0 bases, with 13 bases remaining between them.

This clonotype was seen a few times. The chain links TRBV10-3 to TRBJ2-7, with 9 bases lining up with TRBD1. The CDR3 has 16 residues. Germline loops: CDR1 ENHRY, CDR2 SYGVKD. V trimming: 6 bases; J trimming: 2 bases; junction bases outside the gene matches: 11. CDR3 DNA: TGTGCCATCAGGGTAGAGAGGACAGGGGACCCCTACGAGCAGTACTTC. Amino acid sequence: CAIRVERTGDPYEQYF.

This clonotype turned up a few times. The J gene is TRBJ2-1, the V gene TRBV29-1; 12 bases fit TRBD1. The CDR3 has 16 amino acids. The V gene's germline CDR1 is SQVTM and CDR2 ANQGSEA. V was clipped by 4 bases and J by 1 base; unmatched bases: 5. CDR3 loop: CSVGGTGGKSYNEQFF. The CDR3 DNA reads TGCAGCGTTGGAGGGACAGGGGGCAAGTCCTACAATGAGCAGTTCTTC.

This sequence joins TRBV6-5 and TRBJ1-1, with 8 nucleotides matching TRBD1. Germline V gives CDR1 MNHEY, CDR2 SVGAGI. The CDR3 is 14 residues long. The junction had 3 bases not matched to a gene; V was cut back by 5 bases and J by 1 base. For the CDR3, the DNA is TGTGCCAGCAGTACAGGGGGACAGAACACTGAAGCTTTCTTT. Encoded protein: CASSTGGQNTEAFF.

This clonotype has more than one count but fewer than ten. This sequence joins TRBV7-2 and TRBJ2-1; the D gene is possibly TRBD2 (6 bases). The CDR3 runs 17 residues. Germline V CDR1 and CDR2: SGHTA, FQGNSA. Trimming removed 1 base from V and 5 bases from J, with 18 bases in between. CDR3 DNA sequence: TGTGCCAGCAGCTTAGGTTTGAGGGGACTTTTTGACAATGAGCAGTTCTTC. Translating it yields CASSLGLRGLFDNEQFF.

This clonotype was seen many times. The chain joins TRBV10-3 to TRBJ2-7; TRBD1 agrees at 9 bases. Trimming at V came to 7 bases and at J to 10 bases, leaving 8 bases not matched to a gene. CDR1 is ENHRY, CDR2 SYGVKD, per germline. This CDR3 has 12 amino acids. The DNA of the CDR3 is TGTGCCATCATGAGACAGGGGGACTACCAGTACTTC. Its translation: CAIMRQGDYQYF.

This rearrangement joins TRBV29-1 to TRBJ2-5, with D possibly matching TRBD2 (6 bases). Deletions cut 1 base from V and 1 base from J, with 19 bases between. This CDR3 region has 17 residues. Germline V CDR1 and CDR2: SQVTM, ANQGSEA. The CDR3 nucleotides are TGCAGCGTTGAAGCCCCTTTTTGGAGGGCTCTCCAAGAGACCCAGTACTTC. Translating it yields CSVEAPFWRALQETQYF. Drawing the rest from reference TRBV29-1 and TRBJ2-5, the complete variable domain is SAVISQKPSRDICQRGTSLTIQCQVDSQVTMMFWYRQQPGQSLTLIATANQGSEATYESGFVIDKFPISRPNLTFSTLTVSNMSPEDSSIYLCSVEAPFWRALQETQYFGPGTRLLVL.

Only a few counts were recorded for this clonotype. The chain recombines TRBV12-3 or TRBV12-4 with TRBJ1-2; D remains unclear. This CDR3 region has 12 residues. V lost 3 bases to trimming and J lost 7 bases, with 9 bases between them. The CDR3 loop is CASSLVGGGYTF. CDR3 DNA sequence: TGTGCCAGCAGTTTGGTGGGTGGTGGCTACACCTTC.

The gene calls are TRBV2 and TRBJ2-3; weak D call: TRBD1 (6 bases). V lost 9 bases and J 6 bases, leaving 16 bases between the germline ends. The germline V gene encodes CDR1 SNHLY and CDR2 FYNNEI. This CDR3 has 13 residues. CDR3: CASSQGPPDTQYF. In DNA, the CDR3 is TGTGCCAGTTCACAGGGACCCCCGGATACGCAGTATTTT.

The chain is built from TRBV5-1 and TRBJ2-1, with 8 bases identical to TRBD2. The CDR3 runs 15 residues. The V and J ends lost 5 bases and 1 base, in that order; junction bases with no gene match: 5. Germline V CDR1 and CDR2: SGHRS, YFSETQ. The CDR3: CASRKSGRSYNEQFF. The CDR3 coding sequence is TGCGCCAGCAGAAAAAGCGGGAGATCCTACAATGAGCAGTTCTTC.

The V and J genes are TRBV7-9 and TRBJ2-5; a possible D gene is TRBD1 (7 bases). Germline V gene sequence: CDR1 SEHNR, CDR2 FQNEAQ (reference sequence). The CDR3 runs to 16 residues. V was clipped by 6 bases and J by 1 base, with 18 bases between them. The CDR3 bases are TGTGCCAGCAGTCGAGAGACAGGGACTCTCCAAGAGACCCAGTACTTC. Translation: CASSRETGTLQETQYF.

Of note for this clonotype: The junction departs from the called germline gene at one end, perhaps through a read error. The chain carries TRBV19 and TRBJ2-1; 7 bases align to TRBD1. Per the germline V gene, CDR1 is LNHDA and CDR2 is SQIVND (reference sequence). The CDR3 runs 14 residues. Written as DNA, the CDR3 is TGTTCCAGTAAGAGGGACAGCTCCTACAATGAGCAGTTCTTC. It is translated as CSSKRDSSYNEQFF.

The V and J genes are TRBV27 and TRBJ1-5, with 7 bases aligning to TRBD1. The CDR3 is 14 residues long. CDR1 MNHEY and CDR2 SMNVEV come from the germline V gene (reference sequence). V gave up 8 bases and J gave up 4 bases; unmatched junction bases: 8. CDR3 nucleotide sequence: TGTGCCAGCGCCGCCGGGACAGCGAATCAGCCCCAGCATTTT. As protein: CASAAGTANQPQHF.

The table lists this clonotype with a few counts. The rearrangement uses TRBV7-9 and TRBJ2-7; the match to TRBD2 covers 12 bases. V shed 4 bases and J 7 bases; nucleotides not matched to a gene: 5. Germline CDR1 is SEHNR and CDR2 is FQNEAQ (reference sequence). There are 14 residues in the CDR3. This CDR3 reads CASSSTSGRLEQYF. CDR3 in DNA: TGTGCCAGCAGCTCTACTAGCGGGAGGTTAGAGCAGTACTTC.

The chain has TRBV6-6 and TRBJ2-3, with 7 bases matching TRBD1. J was trimmed by 3 bases and V by 6 bases; bases with no gene match: 9. The CDR3 spans 15 residues. Per the germline V gene, CDR1 is MNHNY and CDR2 is SVGAGI (reference sequence). This chain's CDR3 is CASRFDREKTDTQYF. The CDR3 DNA reads TGTGCCAGCAGATTCGACAGGGAGAAGACAGATACGCAGTATTTT.

The chain joins TRBV6-5 to TRBJ2-5; maybe TRBD2 (6 bases). Germline CDR1 reads MNHEY; CDR2 reads SVGAGI. The length of the CDR3 is 16 residues. V was trimmed by 0 bases and J by 5 bases, leaving 16 bases between them. Written as DNA, the CDR3 is TGTGCCAGCAGTTACTCAGGGGCGGGGAATCAGGAGACCCAGTACTTC. Protein: CASSYSGAGNQETQYF.

CDR3 coding DNA: TGTGCCATCAGGGGACAGGGGTCGGACTATGGCTACACCTTC. Amino acid sequence: CAIRGQGSDYGYTF. The chain is built from TRBV10-3 and TRBJ1-2; 10 bases match TRBD1. This CDR3 spans 14 amino acids. Germline V lookup: CDR1 ENHRY, CDR2 SYGVKD. V dropped 6 bases and J dropped 3; count of bases not matched to a gene: 4.